The clone carrying this T cell receptor beta chain has ten or more counts. The sample comes from a study of CD8+CD57+ T cells in acquired aplastic anemia. Study-wide background: Sorted CD4+ and CD8+ cells yielded DNA averaging about 3.1 ug.

The CDR3 length is 13 residues. Germline CDR1 and CDR2: MGHDK and SYGVNS. V was trimmed by 2 bases and J by 3 bases, leaving 8 bases between them. Individuals selected for sequencing had exhibited CD8+CD57+ cell expansion on flow cytometry. At the time of blood sampling, patients had not yet received any therapy. Genomic DNA constituted the template upon which TCR beta VDJ and CDR3 profiling was performed. TCRdb re-called the reads through MiXCR, storing one row per CDR3 protein. The table records around 430,000 distinct CDR3 sequences, around 30% of them present only once. This rearrangement joins TRBV25-1 to TRBJ2-7; D not certain. The specimen was sorted CD4+, CD8+, or CD8+CD57+ T cells (not recorded which) from PBMCs. The TCR was taken from a human donor with aplastic anemia. This CDR3 reads CASSEHGIYEQYF. CDR3 bases: TGTGCCAGCAGTGAACATGGGATCTACGAGCAGTACTTC.